The 14 T cell receptor beta chains presented below share a single source sample, sequenced in a study of blood T cell repertoires in COVID-19. Sequencing was performed with immunoSEQ multiplex PCR; in TCRdb, only in-frame clones are kept and a portion is missing. The sample holds approximately 280,000 clones, around 85% seen once. Sequenced material: peripheral blood. These receptors all stem from a woman aged 30 to 39 who had recovered from COVID-19.

The chain couples TRBV3-1 (or the pseudogene TRBV3-2) to TRBJ2-2; possibly TRBD2 for D (6 bases). Trimming pared 0 bases from V and 2 bases from J, leaving 10 bases between. The germline V gene has CDR1 LGHDT and CDR2 YNNKEL (reference sequence). The CDR3 has 16 amino acids. The CDR3 DNA sequence: TGTGCCAGCAGCCAAGAAGGAGGGCCCAACACCGGGGAGCTGTTTTTT. This sequence encodes CASSQEGGPNTGELFF.

The chain combines TRBV29-1 with TRBJ1-1; no reliable D call. Germline CDR1 and CDR2: SQVTM and ANQGSEA. This CDR3 comprises 14 residues. V gave up 1 base and J gave up 1 base, with 10 bases separating them. The CDR3 loop reads CSVEVRQANTEAFF. The CDR3 bases are TGCAGCGTTGAAGTTCGGCAGGCGAACACTGAAGCTTTCTTT.

The V and J genes are TRBV5-1 and TRBJ1-4; the match to TRBD1 covers 7 bases. V was clipped by 0 bases and J by 3 bases; unmatched bases: 2. The CDR3 is 15 amino acids. Germline CDR1 reads SGHRS; CDR2 reads YFSETQ. The CDR3 nucleotides read TGCGCCAGCAGCTTGGCCGGGACAGCTAATGAAAAACTGTTTTTT. Translation: CASSLAGTANEKLFF.

There are a few counts of this clone. This chain uses TRBV7-2 with TRBJ2-1, with 10 positions matching TRBD1. J lost 6 bases, V lost 2 bases, and 10 bases had no gene match. The CDR3 runs to 17 residues. CDR1 is SGHTA and CDR2 is FQGNSA in the germline V gene. CDR3 region: CASSLWVTGGAGNEQFF. The CDR3 DNA follows: TGTGCCAGCAGCTTATGGGTGACAGGGGGCGCGGGCAATGAGCAGTTCTTC.

Concerning this clone: Distinct nucleotide sequences in the sample also encode this CDR3. This chain joins TRBV3-1 (or the pseudogene TRBV3-2) and TRBJ2-7, with unresolved D. The CDR3 runs 12 residues. Trimming left V 3 bases short and J 3 bases short, with 6 bases between. Germline values: CDR1 LGHDT, CDR2 YNNKEL (reference sequence). The CDR3: CASSQAVYEQYF. The CDR3, as DNA: TGTGCCAGCAGCCAGGCGGTCTACGAGCAGTACTTC.

The CDR3 protein is CASSLDSGLVLAGVYEQYF. The CDR3 DNA reads as TGTGCCAGCAGCTTAGATTCCGGCCTCGTACTAGCGGGAGTCTACGAGCAGTACTTC. This chain links TRBV11-2 with TRBJ2-7; 11 bases map to TRBD2. The V and J ends lost 0 bases and 3 bases, in that order; junction bases with no gene match: 13. The CDR3 covers 19 residues. Germline loops: CDR1 SGHAT, CDR2 FQNNGV. The full variable domain, with the rest looked up from reference TRBV11-2 and TRBJ2-7, is EAGVAQSPRYKIIEKRQSVAFWCNPISGHATLYWYQQILGQGPKLLIQFQNNGVVDDSQLPKDRFSAERLKGVDSTLKIQPAKLEDSAVYLCASSLDSGLVLAGVYEQYFGPGTRLTVT.

In its sample, this clone was seen once. The chain uses TRBV6-5 and TRBJ1-3, with D tentatively TRBD1 (6 bases). Germline V CDR1 and CDR2: MNHEY, SVGAGI. Between the trimmed V and J ends, which lost 6 bases and 0 bases, there was a span of 12 bases. CDR3 length equals 15 residues. CDR3 protein: CASSPTGNSGNTIYF. In DNA form, the CDR3 reads TGTGCCAGCAGCCCGACAGGAAACTCTGGAAACACCATATATTTT.

The chain links TRBV5-1 to TRBJ2-5, with 9 bases identical to TRBD1. J lost 1 base, V lost 4 bases, and 2 bases had no gene match. The CDR3 spans 14 residues. Per germline, CDR1 SGHRS and CDR2 YFSETQ. The CDR3 DNA reads as TGCGCCAGCAGCGTACAGGGGGCCCAAGAGACCCAGTACTTC. The encoded protein is CASSVQGAQETQYF.

The chain is built from TRBV5-1 and TRBJ2-1, with D hard to call. Trimming left V 1 base short and J 0 bases short, with 8 bases between. From germline, CDR1 is SGHRS and CDR2 YFSETQ. The length of the CDR3 is 15 residues. The CDR3 loop is CASSLHRDSYNEQFF. Written as DNA, the CDR3 is TGCGCCAGCAGCTTGCACCGAGACTCCTACAATGAGCAGTTCTTC. The entire variable domain, with the rest obtained from reference TRBV5-1 and TRBJ2-1, is as follows: KAGVTQTPRYLIKTRGQQVTLSCSPISGHRSVSWYQQTPGQGLQFLFEYFSETQRNKGNFPGRFSGRQFSNSRSEMNVSTLELGDSALYLCASSLHRDSYNEQFFGPGTRLTVL.

This sequence joins TRBV4-3 and TRBJ2-3; D possibly corresponds to TRBD2 (6 bases). This CDR3 is built from 13 residues. Germline CDR1 and CDR2: LGHNA and YSLEER. Deletions cut 3 bases from V and 4 bases from J, with 8 bases between. The CDR3 region has the DNA TGCGCCAGCAGCCAGACGGGGGCAGATACGCAGTATTTT. Amino acids: CASSQTGADTQYF.

The V call is TRBV10-3, the J call TRBJ1-5; a possible D gene is TRBD1 (6 bases). The CDR3 has 15 amino acids. CDR1 and CDR2 from the germline V gene are ENHRY and SYGVKD. Trimming stripped 3 bases from V and 4 bases from J, with 13 bases between. CDR3 nucleotides: TGTGCCATCAGTGACCCTGGACAGCAAAATCAGCCCCAGCATTTT. As protein: CAISDPGQQNQPQHF.

The sample holds one count of this clone. The chain employs TRBV28 and TRBJ1-5; tentatively, D is TRBD1 (5 bases). This CDR3 is built from 15 residues. CDR1 and CDR2 from the germline V gene are MDHEN and SYDVKM. Between the trimmed V and J ends, which lost 6 bases and 1 base, there was a span of 13 bases. The CDR3 spells CASRRPGGSNQPQHF. The CDR3 DNA follows: TGTGCCAGCAGGCGCCCCGGGGGGAGCAATCAGCCCCAGCATTTT.

V usage is TRBV7-9 and J usage is TRBJ2-7, with no clear D. V was shortened by 3 bases and J by 5 bases, with 5 bases between the two germline ends. Germline V gives CDR1 SEHNR, CDR2 FQNEAQ (reference sequence). CDR3 size: 11 residues. CDR3 sequence (DNA): TGTGCCAGCAGCTTCGGTCACGAGCAGTACTTC. This gives the protein CASSFGHEQYF.

V gene TRBV5-4 combines with J gene TRBJ2-1; possibly TRBD2 for D (7 bases). With 5 bases removed from V and 7 bases from J, the gap between germline ends came to 16 bases. The CDR3 totals 14 residues. Per germline, CDR1 SGHNT and CDR2 YYREEE (reference sequence). The CDR3 is CASRLAGAQNEQFF. In DNA, the CDR3 is TGTGCCAGCAGACTTGCGGGGGCGCAAAATGAGCAGTTCTTC.